This T cell receptor beta chain was identified during a study of T cells in Graves' hyperthyroidism and ophthalmopathy. TCR beta CDR3 region amplification was performed from RNA transcripts. HTBI primers were the set used in a first-round RT-PCR of the TCR CDR3. TCRdb redid the calling of the multiplex PCR reads with MiXCR, one entry per CDR3 protein. The data hold around 340,000 distinct CDR3 sequences, with 14% observed a single time. This clonotype was recorded many times. The CDR3 is 12 residues long. CDR1 is SQVTM and CDR2 is ANQGSEA in the germline V gene. V dropped 1 base and J dropped 0 bases, with 4 bases sitting between them.

The TCR was taken from a woman aged 30 to 39 with Graves' hyperthyroidism. The specimen sequenced was blood. The V gene is TRBV29-1, the J gene TRBJ2-7; no clear D gene. DNA for the CDR3: TGCAGCGTTGAAGGGAGCTCCTACGAGCAGTACTTC. Protein product: CSVEGSSYEQYF.